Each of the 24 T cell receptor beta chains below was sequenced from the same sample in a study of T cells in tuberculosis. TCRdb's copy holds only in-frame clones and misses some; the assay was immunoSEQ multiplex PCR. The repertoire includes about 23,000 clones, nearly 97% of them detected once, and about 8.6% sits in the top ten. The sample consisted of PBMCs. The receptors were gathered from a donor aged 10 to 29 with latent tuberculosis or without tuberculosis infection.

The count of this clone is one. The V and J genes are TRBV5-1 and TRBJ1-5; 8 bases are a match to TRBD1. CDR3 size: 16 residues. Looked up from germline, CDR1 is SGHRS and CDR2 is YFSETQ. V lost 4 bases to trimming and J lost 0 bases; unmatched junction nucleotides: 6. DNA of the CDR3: TGCGCCAGCAGCCCCCAGGGGGCGAATAGCAATCAGCCCCAGCATTTT. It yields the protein CASSPQGANSNQPQHF.

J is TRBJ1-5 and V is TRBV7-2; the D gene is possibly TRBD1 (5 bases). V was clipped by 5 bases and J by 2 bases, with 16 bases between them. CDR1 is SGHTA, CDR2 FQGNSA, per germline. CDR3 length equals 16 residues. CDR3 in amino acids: CASSPIGGGGNQPQHF. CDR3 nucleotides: TGTGCCAGCAGCCCCATAGGCGGGGGGGGCAATCAGCCCCAGCATTTT.

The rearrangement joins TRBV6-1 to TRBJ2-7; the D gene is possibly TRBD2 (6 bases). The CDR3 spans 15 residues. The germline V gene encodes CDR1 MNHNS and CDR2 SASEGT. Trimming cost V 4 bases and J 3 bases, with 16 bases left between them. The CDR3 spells CASSGTWRGFYEQYV. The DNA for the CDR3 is TGTGCCAGCAGTGGTACGTGGCGGGGATTCTACGAGCAGTACGTC.

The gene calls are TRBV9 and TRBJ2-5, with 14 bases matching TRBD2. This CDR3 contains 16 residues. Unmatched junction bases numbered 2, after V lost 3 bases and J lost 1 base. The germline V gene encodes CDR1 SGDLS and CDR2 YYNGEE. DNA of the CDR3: TGTGCCAGCAGCGCCGGACTAGCGGGGGGCCAAGAGACCCAGTACTTC. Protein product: CASSAGLAGGQETQYF. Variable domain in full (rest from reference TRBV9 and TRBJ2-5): DSGVTQTPKHLITATGQRVTLRCSPRSGDLSVYWYQQSLDQGLQFLIQYYNGEERAKGNILERFSAQQFPDLHSELNLSSLELGDSALYFCASSAGLAGGQETQYFGPGTRLLVL.

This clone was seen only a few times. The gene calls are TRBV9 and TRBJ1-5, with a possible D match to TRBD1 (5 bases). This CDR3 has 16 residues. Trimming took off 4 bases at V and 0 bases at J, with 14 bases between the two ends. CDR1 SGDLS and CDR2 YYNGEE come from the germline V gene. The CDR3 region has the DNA TGTGCCAGCAGCCCGCGACAGAACAATAGCAATCAGCCCCAGCATTTT. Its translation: CASSPRQNNSNQPQHF.

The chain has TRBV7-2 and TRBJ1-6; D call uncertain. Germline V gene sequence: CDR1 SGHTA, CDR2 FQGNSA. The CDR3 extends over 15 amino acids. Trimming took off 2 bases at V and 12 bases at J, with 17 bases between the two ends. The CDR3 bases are TGTGCCAGCAGCTTAACTAGCCAGAGCCCCGGACCCCTCCACTTT. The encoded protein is CASSLTSQSPGPLHF.

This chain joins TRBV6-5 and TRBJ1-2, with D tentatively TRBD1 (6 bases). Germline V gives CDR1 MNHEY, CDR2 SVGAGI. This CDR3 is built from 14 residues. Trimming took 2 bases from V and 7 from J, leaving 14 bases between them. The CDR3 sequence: CASSYGQGRVGYTF. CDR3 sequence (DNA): TGTGCCAGCAGTTACGGGCAGGGGAGGGTTGGCTACACCTTC.

The DNA for the CDR3 is TGTGCCAGCAGACTGATGACAGTGAACACCGGGGAGCTGTTTTTT. Translating it yields CASRLMTVNTGELFF. The chain recombines TRBV27 with TRBJ2-2; D is possibly TRBD1 (5 bases). Looked up from germline, CDR1 is MNHEY and CDR2 is SMNVEV (reference sequence). The CDR3 loop spans 15 amino acids. The ends were cut back, 6 bases at V and 1 base at J, with 12 bases in the middle.

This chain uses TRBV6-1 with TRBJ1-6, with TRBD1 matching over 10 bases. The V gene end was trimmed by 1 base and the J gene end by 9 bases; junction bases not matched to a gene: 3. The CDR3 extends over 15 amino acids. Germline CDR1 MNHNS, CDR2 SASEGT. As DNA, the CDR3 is TGTGCCAGCAGTGAAGTTAGGACAGGGGGTTCACCCCTCCACTTT. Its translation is CASSEVRTGGSPLHF.

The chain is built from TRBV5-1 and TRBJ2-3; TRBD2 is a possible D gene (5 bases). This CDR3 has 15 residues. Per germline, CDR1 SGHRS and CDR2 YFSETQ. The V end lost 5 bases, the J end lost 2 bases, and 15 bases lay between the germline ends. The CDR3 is CASSRLWTYTDTQYF. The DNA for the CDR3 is TGCGCCAGCAGTCGTCTGTGGACTTACACAGATACGCAGTATTTT.

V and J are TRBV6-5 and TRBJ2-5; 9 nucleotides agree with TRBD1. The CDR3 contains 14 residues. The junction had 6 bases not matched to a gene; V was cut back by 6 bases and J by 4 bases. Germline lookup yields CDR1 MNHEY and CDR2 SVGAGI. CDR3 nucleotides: TGTGCCAGCAGCCGACAGGGGGGGGGAGAGACCCAGTACTTC. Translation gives CASSRQGGGETQYF.

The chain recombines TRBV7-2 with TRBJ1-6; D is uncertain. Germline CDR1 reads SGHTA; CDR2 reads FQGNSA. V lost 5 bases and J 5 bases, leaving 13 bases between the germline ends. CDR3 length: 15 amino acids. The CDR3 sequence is CASSDDWGDNSPLHF. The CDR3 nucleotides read TGTGCCAGCAGCGATGACTGGGGAGATAATTCACCCCTCCACTTT.

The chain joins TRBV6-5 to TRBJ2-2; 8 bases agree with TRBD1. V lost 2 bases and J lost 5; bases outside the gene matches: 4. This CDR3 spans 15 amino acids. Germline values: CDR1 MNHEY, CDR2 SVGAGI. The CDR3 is CASSYGTGGTGELFF. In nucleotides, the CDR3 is TGTGCCAGCAGTTACGGGACAGGAGGTACCGGGGAGCTGTTTTTT.

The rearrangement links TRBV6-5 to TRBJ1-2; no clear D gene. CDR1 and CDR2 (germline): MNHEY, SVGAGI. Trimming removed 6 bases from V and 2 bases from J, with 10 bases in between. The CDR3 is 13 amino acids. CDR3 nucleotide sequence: TGTGCCAGCAGACCCGACAAAAACTATGGCTACACCTTC. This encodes CASRPDKNYGYTF.

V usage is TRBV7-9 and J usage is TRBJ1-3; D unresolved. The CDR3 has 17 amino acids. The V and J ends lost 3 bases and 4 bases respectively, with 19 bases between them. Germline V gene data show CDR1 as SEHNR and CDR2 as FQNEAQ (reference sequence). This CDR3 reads CASSLTFEAEQGNTIYF. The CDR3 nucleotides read TGTGCCAGCAGCTTGACGTTTGAGGCGGAGCAGGGAAACACCATATATTTT.

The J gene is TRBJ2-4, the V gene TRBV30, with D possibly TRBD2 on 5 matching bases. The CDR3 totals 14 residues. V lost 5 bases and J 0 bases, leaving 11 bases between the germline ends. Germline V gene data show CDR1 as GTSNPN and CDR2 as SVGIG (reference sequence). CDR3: CAWCFRGAKNIQYF. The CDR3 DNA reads TGTGCCTGGTGTTTCCGGGGAGCCAAAAACATTCAGTACTTC.

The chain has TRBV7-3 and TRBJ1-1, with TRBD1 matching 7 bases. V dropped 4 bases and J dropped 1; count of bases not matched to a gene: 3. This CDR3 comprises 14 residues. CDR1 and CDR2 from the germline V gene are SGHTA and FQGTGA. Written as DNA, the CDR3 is TGTGCCAGCAGCTCAGGGGGAGGGAACACTGAAGCTTTCTTT. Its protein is CASSSGGGNTEAFF.

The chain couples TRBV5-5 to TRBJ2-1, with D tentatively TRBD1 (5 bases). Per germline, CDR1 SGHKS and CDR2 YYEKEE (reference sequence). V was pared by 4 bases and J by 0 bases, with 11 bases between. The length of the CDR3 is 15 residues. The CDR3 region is CASSPRVNSYNEQFF. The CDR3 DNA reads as TGTGCCAGCAGCCCCAGGGTTAACTCCTACAATGAGCAGTTCTTC. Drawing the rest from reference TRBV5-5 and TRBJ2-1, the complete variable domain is DAGVTQSPTHLIKTRGQQVTLRCSPISGHKSVSWYQQVLGQGPQFIFQYYEKEERGRGNFPDRFSARQFPNYSSELNVNALLLGDSALYLCASSPRVNSYNEQFFGPGTRLTVL.

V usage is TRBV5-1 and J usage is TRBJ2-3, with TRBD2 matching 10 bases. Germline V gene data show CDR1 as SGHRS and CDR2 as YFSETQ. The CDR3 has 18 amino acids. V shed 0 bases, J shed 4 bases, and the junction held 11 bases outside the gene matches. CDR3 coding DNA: TGCGCCAGCAGCTTGGTCAGGCCGGGACTAGCGAGTTCAGATACGCAGTATTTT. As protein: CASSLVRPGLASSDTQYF.

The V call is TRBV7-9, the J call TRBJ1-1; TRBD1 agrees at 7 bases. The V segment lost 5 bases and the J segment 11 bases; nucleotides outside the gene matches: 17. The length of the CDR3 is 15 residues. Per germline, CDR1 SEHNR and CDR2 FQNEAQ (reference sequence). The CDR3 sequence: CASSPIRGTEAGAFF. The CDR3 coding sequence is TGTGCCAGCAGCCCGATACGAGGGACAGAGGCTGGCGCTTTCTTT.

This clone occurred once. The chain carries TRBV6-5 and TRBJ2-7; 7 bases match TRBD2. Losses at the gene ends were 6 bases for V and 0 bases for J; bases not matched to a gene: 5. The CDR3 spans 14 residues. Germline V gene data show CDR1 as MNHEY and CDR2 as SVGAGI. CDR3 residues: CASRGLVPSYEQYF. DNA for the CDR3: TGTGCCAGCAGAGGACTAGTCCCCTCCTACGAGCAGTACTTC.

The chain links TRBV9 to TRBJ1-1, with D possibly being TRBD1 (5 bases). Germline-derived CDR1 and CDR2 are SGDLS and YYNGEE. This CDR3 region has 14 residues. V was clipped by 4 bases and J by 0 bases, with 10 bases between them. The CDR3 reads CASSPGGLNTEAFF. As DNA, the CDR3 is TGTGCCAGCAGCCCCGGGGGTTTGAACACTGAAGCTTTCTTT.

DNA of the CDR3: TGTGCCACAGCCCCGGGTGGTCCTGGAAACACCATATATTTT. Its protein product is CATAPGGPGNTIYF. The chain recombines TRBV6-1 with TRBJ1-3; D ambiguous. Germline V gene sequence: CDR1 MNHNS, CDR2 SASEGT. Trimming cost V 10 bases and J 2 bases, with 15 bases left between them. The CDR3 spans 14 residues.

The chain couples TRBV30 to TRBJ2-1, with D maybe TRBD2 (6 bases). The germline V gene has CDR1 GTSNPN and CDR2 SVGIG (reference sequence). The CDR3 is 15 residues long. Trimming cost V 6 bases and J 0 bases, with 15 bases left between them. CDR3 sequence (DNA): TGTGCCTGCAATCCCGACGGGAGCTCCTACAATGAGCAGTTCTTC. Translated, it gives CACNPDGSSYNEQFF.